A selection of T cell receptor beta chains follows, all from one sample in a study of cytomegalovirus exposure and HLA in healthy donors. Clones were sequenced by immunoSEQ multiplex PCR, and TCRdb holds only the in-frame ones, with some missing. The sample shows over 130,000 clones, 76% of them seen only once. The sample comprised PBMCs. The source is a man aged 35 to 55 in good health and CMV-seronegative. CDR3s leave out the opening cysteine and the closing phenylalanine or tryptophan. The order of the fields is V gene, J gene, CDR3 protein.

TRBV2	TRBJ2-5	ASDDGGGETQY
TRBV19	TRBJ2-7	ASSGTARYEQY
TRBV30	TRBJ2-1	AWSVPAGGDNEQF
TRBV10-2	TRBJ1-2	ASSESSYGYT
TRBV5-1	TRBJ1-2	ASSPSGTIPPSIYGYT
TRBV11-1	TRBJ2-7	ASSFVSAYEQY
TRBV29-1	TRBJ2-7	SVIGTGGYEQY
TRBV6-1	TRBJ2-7	ASSEMGGIGEQY
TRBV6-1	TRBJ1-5	ASSASGQPQH
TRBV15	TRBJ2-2	ATSNGGENTGELF
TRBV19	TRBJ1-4	ASGTGGVFTNEKLF
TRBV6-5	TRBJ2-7	ASRRTGASYEQY
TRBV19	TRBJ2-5	ASGATGGLPETQY
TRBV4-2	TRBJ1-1	ASSQLDRATEAF
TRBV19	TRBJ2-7	ASSPREAYEQY
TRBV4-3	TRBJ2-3	ASSQEGRGGQVDTQY
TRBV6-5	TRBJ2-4	ASSYRPTGGNIQY
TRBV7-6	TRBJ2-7	ASSTGTSYEQY
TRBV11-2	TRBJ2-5	ASSFQLAGAGETQY
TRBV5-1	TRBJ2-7	ASSFGQGSFDEQY
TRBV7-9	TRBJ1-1	ASSPGQGPNTEAF
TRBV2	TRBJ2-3	ATAPDRGTDTQY
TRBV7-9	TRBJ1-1	ASSIPVRNTEAF
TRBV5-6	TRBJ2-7	ASSALGVFLYEQY